The 10 T cell receptor beta chains in this list originate from one sample, sequenced in a study of blood T cell repertoires in COVID-19. Using immunoSEQ multiplex PCR, the repertoire was profiled, and TCRdb retains in-frame clones only, with some absent. In the table there are around 290,000 clones, 70% to 90% of which are singletons. The sample comprised PBMCs or T cells enriched from blood (not recorded which). The source of these receptors is a woman aged 55-69 years in a cohort exposed to, infected with or recovered from COVID-19 (not recorded which).

The J gene is TRBJ1-2, the V gene TRBV30, with no clear D. Trimming took 3 bases from V and 0 from J, leaving 8 bases between them. Germline V CDR1 and CDR2: GTSNPN, SVGIG (reference sequence). This CDR3 has 13 residues. The CDR3 loop reads CAWRAGTNYGYTF. The CDR3 DNA reads TGTGCCTGGAGGGCCGGGACTAACTATGGCTACACCTTC.

The chain uses TRBV7-8 and TRBJ1-4; TRBD1 matches 7 bases. V lost 4 bases and J lost 1; bases outside the gene matches: 12. The CDR3 runs 18 residues. Per germline, CDR1 SGHVS and CDR2 FQNEAQ. CDR3 DNA sequence: TGTGCCAGCAGCTCCCATACCAGGGGGGTTTTAACTAATGAAAAACTGTTTTTT. Encoded protein: CASSSHTRGVLTNEKLFF.

This chain connects TRBV2 to TRBJ2-2; 13 nucleotides match TRBD2. V trimming: 6 bases; J trimming: 5 bases; junction bases outside the gene matches: 9. CDR3 size: 17 residues. Germline V gene sequence: CDR1 SNHLY, CDR2 FYNNEI. The DNA of the CDR3 is TGTGCCAGCAGCTCGAAGCCGGGACTAGCGGGAACCGGGGAGCTGTTTTTT. This translates into CASSSKPGLAGTGELFF.

This clone was seen once. For the CDR3, the DNA is TGTGCCAGCAGAACGGAGGGGGCCTACACCTTC. Its protein is CASRTEGAYTF. The chain is built from TRBV6-5 and TRBJ1-2; TRBD1 agrees at 7 bases. CDR1 is MNHEY and CDR2 is SVGAGI in the germline V gene. Trimming at V came to 6 bases and at J to 10 bases, leaving 5 bases not matched to a gene. The CDR3 is made up of 11 amino acids.

The rearrangement uses TRBV27 and TRBJ1-6; D is uncertain. Between the trimmed V and J ends, which lost 3 bases and 9 bases, there was a span of 6 bases. CDR3 size: 12 residues. Germline V gene sequence: CDR1 MNHEY, CDR2 SMNVEV (reference sequence). The CDR3 loop reads CASSFQFSPLHF. As DNA, the CDR3 is TGTGCCAGCAGTTTTCAGTTTTCACCCCTCCACTTT.

V gene TRBV25-1 combines with J gene TRBJ2-3; a possible D gene is TRBD1 (5 bases). The CDR3 consists of 14 residues. V dropped 5 bases and J dropped 0 bases, with 9 bases sitting between them. Germline loops: CDR1 MGHDK, CDR2 SYGVNS. The CDR3 loop is CASSIPGSTDTQYF. As DNA, the CDR3 is TGTGCCAGCAGTATCCCAGGGAGCACAGATACGCAGTATTTT. The full variable domain, with the rest looked up from reference TRBV25-1 and TRBJ2-3, is EADIYQTPRYLVIGTGKKITLECSQTMGHDKMYWYQQDPGMELHLIHYSYGVNSTEKGDLSSESTVSRIRTEHFPLTLESARPSHTSQYLCASSIPGSTDTQYFGPGTRLTVL.

J is TRBJ2-7 and V is TRBV27; tentatively, D is TRBD1 (6 bases). The CDR3 runs 16 residues. With 4 bases removed from V and 0 bases from J, the gap between germline ends came to 16 bases. From germline, CDR1 is MNHEY and CDR2 SMNVEV (reference sequence). For the CDR3, the DNA is TGTGCCAGCAGTTCACCGAATTTCAGGGGCTCCTACGAGCAGTACTTC. The encoded protein is CASSSPNFRGSYEQYF.

This clone was found a few times. The gene calls are TRBV28 and TRBJ2-7; a possible D gene is TRBD2 (6 bases). CDR1 and CDR2 from the germline V gene are MDHEN and SYDVKM. The germline V and J ends were trimmed by 5 bases and 3 bases, with 17 bases remaining between them. This CDR3 spans 15 amino acids. CDR3 residues: CASSLLGEEHYEQYF. CDR3 bases: TGTGCCAGCAGTCTATTGGGGGAGGAACACTACGAGCAGTACTTC.

The chain recombines TRBV11-2 with TRBJ2-1, with D possibly matching TRBD1 (5 bases). The CDR3 has 13 residues. Trimming took 5 bases from V and 4 from J, leaving 9 bases between them. Germline-derived CDR1 and CDR2 are SGHAT and FQNNGV. The CDR3 nucleotides read TGTGCCAGCAGCGTGGGGCTTTACAATGAGCAGTTCTTC. It translates to CASSVGLYNEQFF.

This chain uses TRBV5-1 with TRBJ2-3; D gene unclear. Germline values: CDR1 SGHRS, CDR2 YFSETQ. V shed 0 bases and J shed 5 bases, with 10 bases lying between them. The CDR3 has 14 amino acids. The CDR3 nucleotides read TGCGCCAGCAGCTTGGGCGAGTTGAGAGATACGCAGTATTTT. Residues: CASSLGELRDTQYF.